The next 10 T cell receptor beta chains were all read from a single sample in a study of blood T cell repertoires in COVID-19. Assay used: immunoSEQ multiplex PCR; TCRdb lists only in-frame clones, some missing. The sample includes 20,000 to 25,000 clones, approximately 86% of them seen just once. Sequenced material: peripheral blood. The receptor set was obtained from a human donor with acute or convalescent COVID-19. The donor label of this sample is uncertain.

The chain links TRBV6-5 to TRBJ1-5; the D gene is possibly TRBD1 (6 bases). Trimming stripped 5 bases from V and 6 bases from J, with 14 bases between. Germline V gives CDR1 MNHEY, CDR2 SVGAGI. CDR3 length: 14 amino acids. CDR3 bases: TGTGCCAGCAGTCCCTACAGGGTAGGTCAGCCCCAGCATTTT. This translates into CASSPYRVGQPQHF.

V and J are TRBV7-2 and TRBJ2-5; maybe TRBD2 (6 bases). The V gene lost 8 bases and the J gene lost 2 bases, with 18 bases spanning the gap. The germline V gene has CDR1 SGHTA and CDR2 FQGNSA. The CDR3 loop spans 15 amino acids. The DNA of the CDR3 is TGTGCCAGCCGATCGATCGGGACTCCTCAAGAGACCCAGTACTTC. Translating it yields CASRSIGTPQETQYF.

This chain connects TRBV5-1 to TRBJ2-3; 12 nucleotides align to TRBD2. J was trimmed by 6 bases and V by 0 bases; bases with no gene match: 2. Germline CDR1 is SGHRS and CDR2 is YFSETQ. This CDR3 has 15 residues. This chain's CDR3 is CASSLGLAGVDTQYF. The DNA of the CDR3 is TGCGCCAGCAGCTTGGGACTAGCGGGGGTTGATACGCAGTATTTT.

The chain is built from TRBV19 and TRBJ1-5; D may be TRBD1 (5 bases). V lost 7 bases and J 9 bases, leaving 13 bases between the germline ends. From germline, CDR1 is LNHDA and CDR2 SQIVND (reference sequence). The CDR3 has 12 residues. The CDR3 DNA sequence: TGTGCCAGTACCAGAACCGGGGGGCCCCAGCATTTT. Protein: CASTRTGGPQHF.

This clone was seen a single time. The chain has TRBV3-1 (or the pseudogene TRBV3-2) and TRBJ2-5, with unresolved D. There are 15 residues in the CDR3. Germline V gene sequence: CDR1 LGHDT, CDR2 YNNKEL (reference sequence). V lost 0 bases to trimming and J lost 5 bases, with 13 bases between them. In nucleotides, the CDR3 is TGTGCCAGCAGCCAAGATGGTGGGCTTCCTGAGACCCAGTACTTC. Translation: CASSQDGGLPETQYF.

The CDR3 is CASSPEVSQPQHF. CDR3 DNA: TGTGCCAGCTCCCCGGAGGTCAGTCAGCCCCAGCATTTT. The V call is TRBV18, the J call TRBJ1-5, with D uncertain. V gave up 6 bases and J gave up 6 bases, with 12 bases separating them. The CDR3 runs to 13 residues. The V gene's germline CDR1 is KGHSH and CDR2 LQKENI.

This chain uses TRBV5-4 with TRBJ1-2; TRBD1 might be the D (5 bases). CDR1 is SGHNT, CDR2 YYREEE, per germline (reference sequence). This CDR3 is built from 16 residues. Trimming cost V 5 bases and J 6 bases, with 23 bases left between them. The CDR3, as DNA: TGTGCCAGCAGTAGGAGAGGCGCGGGGCGCCAGGATGGCTACACCTTC. It yields the protein CASSRRGAGRQDGYTF.

The chain carries TRBV4-3 and TRBJ2-3; tentatively, D is TRBD2 (7 bases). This CDR3 has 15 amino acids. Germline V lookup: CDR1 LGHNA, CDR2 YSLEER. The V end was cut by 1 base, the J end by 5 bases, with 13 bases between. CDR3 protein: CASSQGGGGGDTQYF. The CDR3 DNA is TGCGCCAGCAGCCAAGGCGGGGGCGGGGGAGATACGCAGTATTTT.

The chain is built from TRBV5-5 and TRBJ1-1; D call uncertain. Germline V gene data show CDR1 as SGHKS and CDR2 as YYEKEE (reference sequence). The CDR3 runs 14 residues. V lost 0 bases and J lost 1, with 7 bases in between. The CDR3 coding sequence is TGTGCCAGCAGCTTGGGACTCAAGAACACTGAAGCTTTCTTT. It specifies CASSLGLKNTEAFF.

The rearrangement uses TRBV6-1 and TRBJ1-2; no firm D call. The length of the CDR3 is 10 residues. Germline loops: CDR1 MNHNS, CDR2 SASEGT. The ends were cut back, 1 base at V and 11 bases at J, with 5 bases in the middle. The CDR3 nucleotides read TGTGCCAGCAGTGAAGTTAGTTACACCTTC. This codes for CASSEVSYTF.